These 6 T cell receptor beta chains originate from one sample sequenced in a study of CD8 T cells in ankylosing spondylitis. These TCRs' antigens remain unknown. Study-level points and caveats: Ankylosing spondylitis blood seemed to carry a telltale TCR beta motif made of several highly homologous variants.

Via MiXCR, TCRdb re-called the 5' RACE reads, giving one row per CDR3 protein. The sample lists about 800,000 distinct CDR3 sequences, 10% to 15% occurring once. The sample taken for sequencing was blood, either unsorted or a sorted T cell fraction (not recorded which). The receptors shown here come from a male donor with ankylosing spondylitis.

This chain connects TRBV7-2 to TRBJ2-1; D is unclear. V was trimmed by 2 bases and J by 1 base, leaving 9 bases between them. Germline V CDR1 and CDR2: SGHTA, FQGNSA. The CDR3 has 15 residues. The CDR3 reads CASSLQVTSYNEQFF. CDR3 bases: TGTGCCAGCAGCTTACAGGTCACTTCCTACAATGAGCAGTTCTTC.

The V gene is TRBV12-5, the J gene TRBJ1-5; no reliable D call. The CDR3 has 20 residues. Germline lookup yields CDR1 LGHNT and CDR2 FRNRAP. Trimming pared 0 bases from V and 1 base from J, leaving 22 bases between. CDR3 DNA: TGTGCTAGTGGTTTGGTAAAGGACGGCGAGCACGTTAGGAGCAATCAGCCCCAGCATTTT. This encodes CASGLVKDGEHVRSNQPQHF. Using reference TRBV12-5 and TRBJ1-5 for the parts outside the CDR3, the full variable domain is DARVTQTPRHKVTEMGQEVTMRCQPILGHNTVFWYRQTMMQGLELLAYFRNRAPLDDSGMPKDRFSAEMPDATLATLKIQPSEPRDSAVYFCASGLVKDGEHVRSNQPQHFGDGTRLSIL.

V is TRBV6-1 and J is TRBJ1-2; D gene uncertain. V was shortened by 8 bases and J by 8 bases, with 18 bases between the two germline ends. Germline CDR1 is MNHNS and CDR2 is SASEGT. This CDR3 has 13 amino acids. This CDR3 is CASVLSGPLGYTF. The CDR3 DNA reads as TGTGCCAGCGTCCTAAGCGGCCCTCTGGGCTACACCTTC.

This sequence joins TRBV29-1 and TRBJ2-3; D remains unclear. The V gene lost 6 bases and the J gene lost 4 bases, with 17 bases spanning the gap. Germline CDR1 reads SQVTM; CDR2 reads ANQGSEA. The CDR3 sequence is 14 residues long. The CDR3 region is CSVSYLLEPDTQYF. DNA of the CDR3: TGCAGCGTATCATACTTATTGGAGCCAGATACGCAGTATTTT.

This clonotype appeared many times. The rearrangement links TRBV7-8 to TRBJ2-2; D gene ambiguous. The CDR3 loop spans 14 amino acids. V lost 5 bases and J lost 0, with 7 bases in between. Per the germline V gene, CDR1 is SGHVS and CDR2 is FQNEAQ. Here the CDR3 reads CASSIDPNTGELFF. The DNA for the CDR3 is TGTGCCAGCAGCATAGATCCGAACACCGGGGAGCTGTTTTTT. Using reference TRBV7-8 and TRBJ2-2 for the parts outside the CDR3, the full variable domain is GAGVSQSPRYKVAKRGQDVALRCDPISGHVSLFWYQQALGQGPEFLTYFQNEAQLDKSGLPSDRFFAERPEGSVSTLKIQRTQQEDSAVYLCASSIDPNTGELFFGEGSRLTVL.

In its sample, this clonotype was seen many times. V usage is TRBV29-1 and J usage is TRBJ1-4; maybe TRBD1 (5 bases). CDR3 length: 13 amino acids. The germline V gene encodes CDR1 SQVTM and CDR2 ANQGSEA. Trimming pared 1 base from V and 8 bases from J, leaving 11 bases between. CDR3 sequence: CSVEGRAREKLFF. The CDR3 coding sequence is TGCAGCGTTGAAGGCAGGGCTCGGGAAAAACTGTTTTTT.